The next 9 T cell receptor beta chains were all read from a single sample in a study of T-cell reconstitution after alpha-beta-depleted transplantation in children. The TCRbeta library incorporated unique molecular identifiers. TCRdb called the PCR reads again in MiXCR, with one record for every CDR3 protein. The sample records a few hundred thousand distinct CDR3 sequences, around 27% being singletons. Here the sequenced sample was PBMCs, taken before TCRalphabeta/CD19-depleted stem cell transplant. The receptors were gathered from a boy under two years old with Wiskott-Aldrich syndrome, due to receive a stem cell transplant.

Points on this clonotype: A much larger clone is a single base away; this may be a read error. V usage is TRBV5-1 and J usage is TRBJ2-5; 9 nucleotides align to TRBD1. This CDR3 is 13 amino acids long. Germline V gene lookup returns CDR1 SGHRS and CDR2 YFSETQ. J gave up 5 bases and V 4 bases, and 3 bases lay outside the gene matches. CDR3 amino acids: CASSAGQGETQYF. In DNA form, the CDR3 reads TGCGCCAGCAGCGCCGGACAGGGGGAGACCCAGTACTTC.

CDR3 sequence reads: CASSLFTSGSTTGELFF. The CDR3 bases are TGTGCCAGCAGCCTCTTTACTAGCGGAAGTACCACCGGGGAGCTGTTTTTT. The genes are TRBV4-2 and TRBJ2-2, with 8 bases fitting TRBD2. Trimming cost V 4 bases and J 4 bases; bases outside gene matches: 11. Germline V gives CDR1 LGHNA, CDR2 YNFKEQ. CDR3 length equals 17 residues.

The V call is TRBV28, the J call TRBJ2-1; 12 bases fit TRBD2. V lost 2 bases and J lost 6; bases outside the gene matches: 11. Looked up from germline, CDR1 is MDHEN and CDR2 is SYDVKM. The CDR3 is 18 residues long. The CDR3 region has the DNA TGTGCCAGCAGTTTACTTGCTAGCGGGAGGGAGATGTCCAATGAGCAGTTCTTC. It encodes CASSLLASGREMSNEQFF.

V usage is TRBV9 and J usage is TRBJ2-1; 7 bases align to TRBD1. Germline CDR1 and CDR2: SGDLS and YYNGEE. CDR3 length: 15 residues. The trim removed 2 bases at V and 2 bases at J, leaving 4 bases unmatched. The CDR3 sequence: CASSVTGVTYNEQFF. DNA of the CDR3: TGTGCCAGCAGCGTTACAGGGGTTACCTACAATGAGCAGTTCTTC. Filled out from reference TRBV9 and TRBJ2-1, the complete variable domain reads DSGVTQTPKHLITATGQRVTLRCSPRSGDLSVYWYQQSLDQGLQFLIQYYNGEERAKGNILERFSAQQFPDLHSELNLSSLELGDSALYFCASSVTGVTYNEQFFGPGTRLTVL.

The V call is TRBV6-1, the J call TRBJ2-6, with no clear D. Germline CDR1 and CDR2: MNHNS and SASEGT. The ends were cut back, 4 bases at V and 4 bases at J, with 11 bases in the middle. The CDR3 covers 15 residues. In nucleotides, the CDR3 is TGTGCCAGCAGTGTCGCTGGTAAAGGGGCCAACGTCCTGACTTTC. Its protein product is CASSVAGKGANVLTF.

The chain joins TRBV5-5 to TRBJ1-3; D unclear. The CDR3 is 15 residues long. The germline V gene encodes CDR1 SGHKS and CDR2 YYEKEE (reference sequence). Trimming removed 1 base at V and 0 bases at J, with 8 bases between. In nucleotides, the CDR3 is TGTGCCAGCAGCTTGACCCGGATCTCTGGAAACACCATATATTTT. It codes for CASSLTRISGNTIYF.

The table lists this clonotype with a few counts. The J gene is TRBJ2-3, the V gene TRBV6-1, with 9 bases that match TRBD2. Germline V gene lookup returns CDR1 MNHNS and CDR2 SASEGT. Trimming cost V 8 bases and J 3 bases; bases outside gene matches: 9. The length of the CDR3 is 15 residues. The CDR3 loop is CASWAREGLTDTQYF. The CDR3 DNA sequence: TGTGCCAGCTGGGCGCGGGAGGGCCTAACAGATACGCAGTATTTT.

V gene TRBV29-1 combines with J gene TRBJ2-3, with 10 bases aligning to TRBD2. Germline CDR1 reads SQVTM; CDR2 reads ANQGSEA. The length of the CDR3 is 15 residues. Germline trimming cut 3 bases from V and 0 bases from J; bases unmatched to any gene: 3. The CDR3 DNA is TGCAGCGTTGAGGGACTAGCGCGTAGCACAGATACGCAGTATTTT. It codes for CSVEGLARSTDTQYF.

Written as DNA, the CDR3 is TGCAGTGCTAGGTTCGAGGGAGAGACCCAGTACTTC. It codes for CSARFEGETQYF. The chain couples TRBV20-1 to TRBJ2-5, with D possibly matching TRBD2 (5 bases). The V end was cut by 3 bases, the J end by 4 bases, with 9 bases between. Germline V gene lookup returns CDR1 DFQATT and CDR2 SNEGSKA (reference sequence). The CDR3 is made up of 12 amino acids.